This TCR beta chain was recovered during a study of identical twins. The study, taken as a whole, reports: Diverse VJ usage suggested most zero-insertion clonotypes were not invariant T cells.

TCRdb independently ran MiXCR on the 5' RACE reads; one entry per CDR3 protein. This table has hundreds of thousands of distinct CDR3 sequences, 15% to 20% appearing once. Germline CDR1 is SEHNR and CDR2 is FQNEAQ (reference sequence). This CDR3 is 14 amino acids long. The ends lost 6 bases at V and 2 bases at J; junction bases unmatched: 7. In this sample, this clonotype turned up a few times. Its antigen is currently unknown. This sample was shared with a second study, whose subject was T cells expressing NK-cell markers. That report adds: Among eight sequenced donors, seven carried HCMV seropositivity while one was seronegative. The share of CD8+ T cells held by dominant NKG2C+ clonotypes was about 1.0-8% in several donors. Where a handful of donors were concerned, these clonotypes also led the CD3+CD56-NKG2C+ fraction.

The sequencing sample was made of PBMCs. The J gene is TRBJ2-7, the V gene TRBV7-9; 7 bases map to TRBD2. This clonotype originated in a woman younger than 30 in good health. The CDR3: CASSPSSGPYEQYF. For the CDR3, the DNA is TGTGCCAGCAGTCCATCTAGCGGTCCCTACGAGCAGTACTTC.